This paragraph covers one T cell receptor (beta chain) sequence. Its antigen is still unknown. Germline V gives CDR1 SGDLS, CDR2 YYNGEE. CDR3 length: 18 residues. V gave up 0 bases and J gave up 8 bases; unmatched junction bases: 12. This specimen comes from a study of monozygotic twins with cystic fibrosis. Study-wide results and limits: The repertoire was suggested to be naive-dominated, clonality median roughly 0.0091. No link emerged between shared CDR3 counts and age, concordance or severity. Unrelated CF individuals shared fewer identical clonotypes than monozygotic CF twins.

Produced via immunoSEQ multiplex PCR; TCRdb's table is partial and in-frame only. The data contain about 20,000 clones, about 89% of them singletons. The chain links TRBV9 to TRBJ2-1; 12 bases are a match to TRBD2. The sequence came from a girl aged 2-15 years with cystic fibrosis. Sequenced input: blood. CDR3 protein: CASSVEGTTSGSFDEQFF. The CDR3 DNA is TGTGCCAGCAGCGTAGAAGGAACGACTAGCGGGAGTTTCGATGAGCAGTTCTTC.